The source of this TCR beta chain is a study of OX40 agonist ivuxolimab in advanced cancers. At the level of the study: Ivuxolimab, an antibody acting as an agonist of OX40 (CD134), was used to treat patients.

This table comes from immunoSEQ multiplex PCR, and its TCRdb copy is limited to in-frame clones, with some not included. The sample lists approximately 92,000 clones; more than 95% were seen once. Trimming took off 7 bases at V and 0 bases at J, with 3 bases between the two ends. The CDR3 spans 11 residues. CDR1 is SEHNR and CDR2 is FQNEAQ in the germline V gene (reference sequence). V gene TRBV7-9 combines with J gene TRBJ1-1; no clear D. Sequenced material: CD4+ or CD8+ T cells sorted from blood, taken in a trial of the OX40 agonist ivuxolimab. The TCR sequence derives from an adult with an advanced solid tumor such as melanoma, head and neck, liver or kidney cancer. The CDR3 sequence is CASTMNTEAFF. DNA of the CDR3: TGTGCCAGCACGATGAACACTGAAGCTTTCTTT.